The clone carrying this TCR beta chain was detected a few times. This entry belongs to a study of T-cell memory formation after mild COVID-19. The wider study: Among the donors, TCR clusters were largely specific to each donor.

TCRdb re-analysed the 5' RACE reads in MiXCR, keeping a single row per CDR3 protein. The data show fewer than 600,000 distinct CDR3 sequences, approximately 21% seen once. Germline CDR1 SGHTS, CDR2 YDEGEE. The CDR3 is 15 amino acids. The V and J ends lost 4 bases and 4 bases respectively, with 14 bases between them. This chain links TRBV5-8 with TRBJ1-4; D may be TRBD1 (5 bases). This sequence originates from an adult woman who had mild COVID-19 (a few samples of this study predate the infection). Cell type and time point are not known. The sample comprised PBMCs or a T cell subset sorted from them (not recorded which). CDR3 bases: TGTGCCAGCAGCCGTATCGACAGCTATAATGAAAAACTGTTTTTT. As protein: CASSRIDSYNEKLFF.